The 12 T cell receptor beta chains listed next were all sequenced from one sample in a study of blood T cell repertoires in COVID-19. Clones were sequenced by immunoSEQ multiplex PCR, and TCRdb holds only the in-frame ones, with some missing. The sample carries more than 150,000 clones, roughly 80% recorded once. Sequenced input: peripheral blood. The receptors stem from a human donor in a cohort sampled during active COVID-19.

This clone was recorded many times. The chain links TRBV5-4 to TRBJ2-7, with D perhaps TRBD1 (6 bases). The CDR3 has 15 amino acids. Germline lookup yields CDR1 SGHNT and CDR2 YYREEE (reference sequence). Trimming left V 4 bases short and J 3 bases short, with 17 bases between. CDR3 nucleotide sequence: TGTGCCAGCAGCATCTACAGGGCTGTGGGCTACGAGCAGTACTTC. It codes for CASSIYRAVGYEQYF.

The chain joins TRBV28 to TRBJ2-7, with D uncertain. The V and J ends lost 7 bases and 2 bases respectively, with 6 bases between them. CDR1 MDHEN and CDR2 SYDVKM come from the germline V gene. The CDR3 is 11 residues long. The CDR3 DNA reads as TGTGCCAGCATGACTGCCTACGAGCAGTACTTC. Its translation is CASMTAYEQYF.

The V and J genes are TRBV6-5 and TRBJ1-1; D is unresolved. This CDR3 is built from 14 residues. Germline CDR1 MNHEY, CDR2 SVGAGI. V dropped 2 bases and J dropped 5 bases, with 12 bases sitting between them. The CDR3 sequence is CASSYERGATEAFF. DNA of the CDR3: TGTGCCAGCAGTTACGAACGGGGAGCGACTGAAGCTTTCTTT.

The DNA for the CDR3 is TGTGCCACTAGGAACCGGGACAGCAACCAAGAGACCCAGTACTTC. Translating it yields CATRNRDSNQETQYF. The gene calls are TRBV19 and TRBJ2-5; 7 bases line up with TRBD1. CDR3 size: 15 residues. Germline trimming cut 10 bases from V and 0 bases from J; bases unmatched to any gene: 11. CDR1 is LNHDA, CDR2 SQIVND, per germline (reference sequence).

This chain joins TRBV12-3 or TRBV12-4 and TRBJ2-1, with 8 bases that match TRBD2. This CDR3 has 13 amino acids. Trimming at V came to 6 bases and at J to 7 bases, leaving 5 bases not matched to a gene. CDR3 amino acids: CASRPGTSNEQFF. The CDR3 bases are TGTGCCAGCAGACCCGGGACTAGTAATGAGCAGTTCTTC.

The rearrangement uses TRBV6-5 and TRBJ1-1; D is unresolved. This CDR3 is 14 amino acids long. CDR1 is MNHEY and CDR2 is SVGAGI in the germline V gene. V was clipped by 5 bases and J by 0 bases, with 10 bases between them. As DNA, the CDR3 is TGTGCCAGCAGTCGCGGACTTATGAACACTGAAGCTTTCTTT. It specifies CASSRGLMNTEAFF.

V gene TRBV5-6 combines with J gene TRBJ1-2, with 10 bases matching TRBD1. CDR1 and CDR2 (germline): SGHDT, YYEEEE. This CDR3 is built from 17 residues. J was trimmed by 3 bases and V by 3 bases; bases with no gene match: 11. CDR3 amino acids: CASSWGPGQGQDYGYTF. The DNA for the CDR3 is TGTGCCAGCAGCTGGGGCCCGGGACAGGGGCAGGACTATGGCTACACCTTC.

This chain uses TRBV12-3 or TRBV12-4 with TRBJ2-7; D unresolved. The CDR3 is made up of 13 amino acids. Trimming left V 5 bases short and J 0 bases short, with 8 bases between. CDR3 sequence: CASSPRGSYEQYF. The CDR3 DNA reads TGTGCCAGCAGTCCAAGAGGCTCCTACGAGCAGTACTTC.

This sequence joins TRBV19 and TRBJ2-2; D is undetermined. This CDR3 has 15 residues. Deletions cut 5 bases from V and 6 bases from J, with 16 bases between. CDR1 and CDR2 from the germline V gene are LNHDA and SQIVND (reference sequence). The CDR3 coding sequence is TGTGCCAGTAGTCCTGTTAAGCCTGTGGCCGGGGAGCTGTTTTTT. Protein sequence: CASSPVKPVAGELFF. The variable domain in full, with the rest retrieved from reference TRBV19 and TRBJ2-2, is DGGITQSPKYLFRKEGQNVTLSCEQNLNHDAMYWYRQDPGQGLRLIYYSQIVNDFQKGDIAEGYSVSREKKESFPLTVTSAQKNPTAFYLCASSPVKPVAGELFFGEGSRLTVL.

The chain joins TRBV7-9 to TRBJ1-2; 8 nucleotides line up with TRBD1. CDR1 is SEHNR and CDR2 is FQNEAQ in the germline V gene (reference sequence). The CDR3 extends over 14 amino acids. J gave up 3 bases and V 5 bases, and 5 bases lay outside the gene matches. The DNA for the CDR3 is TGTGCCAGCAGCCCGTTGACAGGGGACTATGGCTACACCTTC. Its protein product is CASSPLTGDYGYTF. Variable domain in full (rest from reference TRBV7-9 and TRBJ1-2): DTGVSQNPRHKITKRGQNVTFRCDPISEHNRLYWYRQTLGQGPEFLTYFQNEAQLEKSRLLSDRFSAERPKGSFSTLEIQRTEQGDSAMYLCASSPLTGDYGYTFGSGTRLTVV.

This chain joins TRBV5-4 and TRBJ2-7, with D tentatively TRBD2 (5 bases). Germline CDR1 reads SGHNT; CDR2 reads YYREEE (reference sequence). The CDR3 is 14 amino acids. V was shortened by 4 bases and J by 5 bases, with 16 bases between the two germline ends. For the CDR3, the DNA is TGTGCCAGCAGCCCCACCCCACTAGGCAACGAGCAGTACTTC. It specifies CASSPTPLGNEQYF.

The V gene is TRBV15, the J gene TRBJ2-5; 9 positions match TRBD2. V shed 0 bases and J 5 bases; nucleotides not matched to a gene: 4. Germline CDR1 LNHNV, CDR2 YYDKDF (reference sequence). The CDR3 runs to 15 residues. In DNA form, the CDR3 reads TGTGCCACCAGCAGAGAAGCGGGGGGCAGGGAGACCCAGTACTTC. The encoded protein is CATSREAGGRETQYF.